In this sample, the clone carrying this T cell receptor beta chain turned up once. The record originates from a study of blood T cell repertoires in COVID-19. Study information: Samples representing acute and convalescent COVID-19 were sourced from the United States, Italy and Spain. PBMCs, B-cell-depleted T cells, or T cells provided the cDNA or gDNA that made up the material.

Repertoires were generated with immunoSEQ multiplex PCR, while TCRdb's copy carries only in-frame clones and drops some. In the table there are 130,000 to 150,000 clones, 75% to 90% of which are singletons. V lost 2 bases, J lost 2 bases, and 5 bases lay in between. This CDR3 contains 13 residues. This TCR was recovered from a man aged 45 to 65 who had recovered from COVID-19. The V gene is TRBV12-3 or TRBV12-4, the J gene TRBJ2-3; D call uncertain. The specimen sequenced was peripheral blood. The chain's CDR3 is CASSLLLTDTQYF. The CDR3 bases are TGTGCCAGCAGTTTATTACTCACAGATACGCAGTATTTT.